The 21 T cell receptor beta chains listed next were all sequenced from one sample in a study of T cell responses to AZD1222 COVID-19 vaccine. TCRdb's table, derived via immunoSEQ multiplex PCR, lists solely in-frame clones and lacks some. The sample records around 130,000 clones, 85% to 90% being singletons. This sample comprised peripheral blood, obtained on day 0 of AZD1222 vaccination. The receptors shown here come from an adult in good health.

The rearrangement joins TRBV28 to TRBJ1-2; D possibly corresponds to TRBD1 (6 bases). The V end lost 7 bases, the J end lost 8 bases, and 20 bases lay between the germline ends. Per the germline V gene, CDR1 is MDHEN and CDR2 is SYDVKM. The CDR3 totals 14 residues. The DNA of the CDR3 is TGTGCCAGCACGGGGGGGGCTCGGGTTTTGGGCTACACCTTC. Translation gives CASTGGARVLGYTF.

The chain uses TRBV4-3 and TRBJ2-3, with D possibly being TRBD1 (6 bases). Trimming removed 3 bases at V and 3 bases at J, with 13 bases between. The germline V gene encodes CDR1 LGHNA and CDR2 YSLEER. The CDR3 has 15 residues. The CDR3 loop is CASSQGADRTDTQYF. CDR3 coding DNA: TGCGCCAGCAGCCAGGGGGCGGACCGGACAGATACGCAGTATTTT.

This clone occurred a few times. V is TRBV27 and J is TRBJ2-3; 10 positions agree with TRBD1. V trimming: 2 bases; J trimming: 3 bases; junction bases outside the gene matches: 11. Germline-derived CDR1 and CDR2 are MNHEY and SMNVEV (reference sequence). The CDR3 runs to 18 residues. The CDR3, as DNA: TGTGCCAGCAGTTTACTAGGTCCGACAGGGGGCTCTACAGATACGCAGTATTTT. It codes for CASSLLGPTGGSTDTQYF.

The chain recombines TRBV10-3 with TRBJ1-2; 8 positions agree with TRBD1. V lost 3 bases to trimming and J lost 3 bases; unmatched junction nucleotides: 3. CDR3 length: 14 amino acids. Germline assignment: CDR1 ENHRY and CDR2 SYGVKD. As DNA, the CDR3 is TGTGCCATCAGTGACGCGACAGGGGACTATGGCTACACCTTC. It is translated as CAISDATGDYGYTF.

V is TRBV7-3 and J is TRBJ2-3; 15 bases agree with TRBD2. V lost 5 bases, J lost 5 bases, and 2 bases stayed unmatched. The CDR3 sequence is 15 residues long. The germline CDR1 and CDR2 sequences are SGHTA and FQGTGA. CDR3 DNA: TGTGCCAGCAGCCTGGGACTAGCGGGAGGAGATACGCAGTATTTT. Translated: CASSLGLAGGDTQYF. The full variable domain, in which reference TRBV7-3 and TRBJ2-3 provide the parts outside the CDR3, is GAGVSQTPSNKVTEKGKYVELRCDPISGHTALYWYRQSLGQGPEFLIYFQGTGAADDSGLPNDRFFAVRPEGSVSTLKIQRTERGDSAVYLCASSLGLAGGDTQYFGPGTRLTVL.

V is TRBV7-2 and J is TRBJ2-5, with 9 bases fitting TRBD1. With V trimmed by 0 bases and J by 4 bases, 3 bases remained unmatched. Germline V CDR1 and CDR2: SGHTA, FQGNSA. The CDR3 runs 15 residues. The CDR3 reads CASSLAGQGLETQYF. Here the CDR3 DNA reads TGTGCCAGCAGCTTAGCGGGACAGGGTTTAGAGACCCAGTACTTC.

J is TRBJ1-5 and V is TRBV19, with D perhaps TRBD1 (5 bases). This CDR3 region has 12 residues. Trimming removed 5 bases from V and 9 bases from J, with 11 bases in between. CDR1 is LNHDA, CDR2 SQIVND, per germline (reference sequence). Here the CDR3 DNA reads TGTGCCAGTAGTCCCGAGGGGCTGCCCCAGCATTTT. Its protein product is CASSPEGLPQHF.

The chain recombines TRBV19 with TRBJ1-3; weak D call: TRBD1 (6 bases). The CDR3 has 16 residues. V gave up 5 bases and J gave up 4 bases, with 18 bases separating them. Per the germline V gene, CDR1 is LNHDA and CDR2 is SQIVND (reference sequence). CDR3 nucleotides: TGTGCCAGTAGTCCAGGAAGGGGGACACCGGGAAACACCATATATTTT. Encoded protein: CASSPGRGTPGNTIYF.

V usage is TRBV19 and J usage is TRBJ2-7; D gene unclear. The CDR3 contains 14 residues. V lost 5 bases and J 4 bases, leaving 15 bases between the germline ends. Per the germline V gene, CDR1 is LNHDA and CDR2 is SQIVND (reference sequence). The CDR3 DNA reads TGTGCCAGTAGTGACTTTGGGGTGTCGTACGAGCAGTACTTC. Its protein product is CASSDFGVSYEQYF.

The count of this clone is one. This chain links TRBV6-2 or TRBV6-3 with TRBJ2-2; TRBD1 might be the D (5 bases). Trimming took off 6 bases at V and 4 bases at J, with 9 bases between the two ends. The CDR3 spans 13 residues. Germline CDR1 is MNHEY and CDR2 is SVGEGT. The DNA for the CDR3 is TGTGCCAGCAGCGACGACAGCACCGGGGAGCTGTTTTTT. It yields the protein CASSDDSTGELFF.

V is TRBV5-4 and J is TRBJ1-6; TRBD1 agrees at 9 bases. J gave up 9 bases and V 4 bases, and 11 bases lay outside the gene matches. The CDR3 contains 16 residues. Germline-derived CDR1 and CDR2 are SGHNT and YYREEE (reference sequence). In DNA, the CDR3 is TGTGCCAGCAGCCCGGAGGGACAGGGAGGCAGTTCACCCCTCCACTTT. Its translation is CASSPEGQGGSSPLHF.

This clone showed up just once. The V call is TRBV28, the J call TRBJ2-1; 9 bases map to TRBD1. The length of the CDR3 is 16 residues. The V gene end was trimmed by 1 base and the J gene end by 8 bases; junction bases not matched to a gene: 9. The germline CDR1 and CDR2 sequences are MDHEN and SYDVKM. The CDR3 here is CASSLSDRGSIDEQFF. For the CDR3, the DNA is TGTGCCAGCAGTTTATCTGACAGGGGGAGTATCGATGAGCAGTTCTTC.

J is TRBJ1-1 and V is TRBV3-1 (or the pseudogene TRBV3-2); D remains unclear. Germline assignment: CDR1 LGHDT and CDR2 YNNKEL (reference sequence). V lost 6 bases to trimming and J lost 0 bases, with 5 bases between them. This CDR3 has 12 amino acids. CDR3 bases: TGTGCCAGCAGGGGAGTGAACACTGAAGCTTTCTTT. Its translation: CASRGVNTEAFF.

The CDR3 DNA sequence: TGTGCCAGCAGCTTAACGGGGGGGAGGGAGACCCAGTACTTC. Its protein product is CASSLTGGRETQYF. This chain joins TRBV7-2 and TRBJ2-5; 8 bases are a match to TRBD2. The J segment lost 5 bases and the V segment lost 2 bases, leaving 4 bases of the junction unmatched. Per the germline V gene, CDR1 is SGHTA and CDR2 is FQGNSA. CDR3 size: 14 residues.

V gene TRBV29-1 combines with J gene TRBJ1-1; 9 positions agree with TRBD1. CDR1 is SQVTM, CDR2 ANQGSEA, per germline. This CDR3 is 13 amino acids long. Trimming at V came to 7 bases and at J to 5 bases, leaving 8 bases not matched to a gene. The CDR3 here is CSGGRTGATEAFF. As DNA, the CDR3 is TGCAGCGGTGGGAGGACAGGGGCAACTGAAGCTTTCTTT.

V and J are TRBV28 and TRBJ2-1, with TRBD2 matching 7 bases. Trimming removed 8 bases from V and 6 bases from J; junction bases left unmatched: 16. Germline V CDR1 and CDR2: MDHEN, SYDVKM. There are 16 residues in the CDR3. The CDR3 bases are TGTGCCAGCGGCACTAGCGTACGTATATTAGGCAATGAGCAGTTCTTC. Its protein is CASGTSVRILGNEQFF.

This sequence joins TRBV6-1 and TRBJ2-3; 9 bases agree with TRBD1. The CDR3 covers 20 residues. Germline CDR1 is MNHNS and CDR2 is SASEGT. V lost 2 bases and J lost 0; bases outside the gene matches: 15. Here the CDR3 reads CASSEPWDRVLRYSTDTQYF. The CDR3 DNA sequence: TGTGCCAGCAGTGAACCCTGGGACAGGGTCCTGCGATATAGCACAGATACGCAGTATTTT.

This clone was seen a handful of times. The chain links TRBV6-6 to TRBJ2-1; D assignment may be TRBD1 or TRBD2 (5 bases each). The length of the CDR3 is 15 residues. Germline V gene data show CDR1 as MNHNY and CDR2 as SVGAGI (reference sequence). V was clipped by 5 bases and J by 13 bases, with 24 bases between them. CDR3 sequence reads: CASSLREGRPYNQFF. CDR3 nucleotides: TGTGCCAGCAGTCTCCGAGAGGGGCGACCCTACAACCAGTTCTTC.

This clone was counted a few times. V gene TRBV7-9 combines with J gene TRBJ1-4; D may be TRBD1 (6 bases). Germline lookup yields CDR1 SEHNR and CDR2 FQNEAQ (reference sequence). This CDR3 contains 17 residues. The germline V and J ends were trimmed by 5 bases and 6 bases, with 22 bases remaining between them. The CDR3 loop reads CASSAPGAGVGDEKLFF. In nucleotides, the CDR3 is TGTGCCAGCAGCGCACCCGGTGCAGGGGTCGGTGATGAAAAACTGTTTTTT.

The V gene is TRBV10-3, the J gene TRBJ1-1; D might be TRBD1 (5 bases). The CDR3 sequence is 14 residues long. Trimming took off 0 bases at V and 7 bases at J, with 12 bases between the two ends. CDR1 and CDR2 from the germline V gene are ENHRY and SYGVKD. The CDR3: CAISESGQGYEAFF. The CDR3 bases are TGTGCCATCAGTGAGTCAGGGCAGGGCTATGAAGCTTTCTTT.

This chain links TRBV9 with TRBJ1-1; D not certain. Per the germline V gene, CDR1 is SGDLS and CDR2 is YYNGEE. This CDR3 contains 14 residues. V gave up 4 bases and J gave up 4 bases, with 14 bases separating them. CDR3 protein: CASSPRQPSTEAFF. The CDR3 DNA reads TGTGCCAGCAGCCCCCGCCAGCCGAGCACTGAAGCTTTCTTT.